This T cell receptor (beta chain) appears in the sequencing data of a study of post-analysis software for immune sequencing data. General study results and limits: Patients showed TRBV5-6, TRBV5-1 and TRBV20-1 among several TRBV segments more frequent than in controls.

The CDR3 runs to 17 residues. Germline V gives CDR1 SGHKS, CDR2 YYEKEE (reference sequence). With V trimmed by 2 bases and J by 5 bases, 11 bases remained unmatched. About this clonotype: Its antigen is not known.

Researchers reported that TCR beta cDNA libraries carried unique molecular identifiers. Roughly 450,000 cDNA molecules were recovered from an input of roughly 0.85 to 10 million T cells. TCRdb itself ran the PCR reads through MiXCR, one entry per CDR3 protein. The sample lists about 540,000 distinct CDR3 sequences, approximately 34% occurring once. The clonotype originates from a girl younger than 18 with multiple sclerosis. This rearrangement joins TRBV5-5 to TRBJ2-3; 10 bases agree with TRBD1. Material for sequencing was blood. CDR3 coding DNA: TGTGCCAGCAGCTTCCCGGGACAGGGGCCTCGTGGAGATACGCAGTATTTT. Translated, it gives CASSFPGQGPRGDTQYF.